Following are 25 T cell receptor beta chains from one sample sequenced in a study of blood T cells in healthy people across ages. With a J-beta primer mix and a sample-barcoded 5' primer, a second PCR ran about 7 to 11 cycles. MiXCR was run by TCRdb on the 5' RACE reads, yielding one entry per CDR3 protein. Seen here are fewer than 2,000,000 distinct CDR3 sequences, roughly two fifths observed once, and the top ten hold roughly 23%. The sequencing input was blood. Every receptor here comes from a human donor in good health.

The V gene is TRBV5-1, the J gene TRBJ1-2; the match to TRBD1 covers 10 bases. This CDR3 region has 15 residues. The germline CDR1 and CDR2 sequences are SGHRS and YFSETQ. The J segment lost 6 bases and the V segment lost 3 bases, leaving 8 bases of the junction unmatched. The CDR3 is CASSSPAGTGDGYTF. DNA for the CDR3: TGCGCCAGCAGCTCACCTGCCGGGACAGGGGATGGCTACACCTTC.

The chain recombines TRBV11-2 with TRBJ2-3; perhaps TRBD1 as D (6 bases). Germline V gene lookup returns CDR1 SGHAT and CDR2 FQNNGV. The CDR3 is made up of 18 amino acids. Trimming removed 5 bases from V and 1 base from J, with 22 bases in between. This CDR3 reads CASSPAESYRAGTDTQYF. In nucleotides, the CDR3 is TGTGCCAGCAGCCCAGCGGAAAGCTACAGGGCCGGCACAGATACGCAGTATTTT.

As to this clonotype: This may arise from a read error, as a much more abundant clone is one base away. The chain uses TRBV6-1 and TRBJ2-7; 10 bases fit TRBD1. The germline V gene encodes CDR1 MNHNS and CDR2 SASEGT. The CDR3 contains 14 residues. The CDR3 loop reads CTSRGQGDTYEQYF. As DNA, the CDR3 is TGTACCAGCAGAGGACAGGGGGATACCTACGAGCAGTACTTC.

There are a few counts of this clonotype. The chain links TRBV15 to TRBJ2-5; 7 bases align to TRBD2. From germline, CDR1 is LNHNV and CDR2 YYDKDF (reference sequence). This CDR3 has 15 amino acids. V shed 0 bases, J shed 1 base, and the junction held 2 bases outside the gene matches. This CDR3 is CATSRDRGVQETQYF. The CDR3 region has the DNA TGTGCCACCAGCAGAGATCGGGGGGTCCAAGAGACCCAGTACTTC.

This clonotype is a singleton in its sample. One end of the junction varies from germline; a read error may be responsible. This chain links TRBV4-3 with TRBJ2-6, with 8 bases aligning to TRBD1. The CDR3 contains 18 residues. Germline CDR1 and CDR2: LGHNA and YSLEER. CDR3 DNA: TGCGCCAGCAGCCAAGAGGACAGGGAGGACTCTGGGACCAACGTCCTGACTTTC. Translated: CASSQEDREDSGTNVLTF.

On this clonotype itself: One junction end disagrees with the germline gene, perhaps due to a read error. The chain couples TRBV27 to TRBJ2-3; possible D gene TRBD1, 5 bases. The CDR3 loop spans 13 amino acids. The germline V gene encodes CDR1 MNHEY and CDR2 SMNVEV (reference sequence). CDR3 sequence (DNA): TGTGCCAGTCAGTCCGTACTCACAGGTACGCAGTATTTT. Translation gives CASQSVLTGTQYF.

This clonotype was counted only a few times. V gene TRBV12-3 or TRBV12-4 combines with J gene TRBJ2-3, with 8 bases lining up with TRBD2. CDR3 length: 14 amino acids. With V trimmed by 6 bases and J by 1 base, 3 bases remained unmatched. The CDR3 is CASRERGRTDTQYF. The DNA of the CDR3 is TGTGCCAGCAGAGAGCGGGGGCGCACAGATACGCAGTATTTT.

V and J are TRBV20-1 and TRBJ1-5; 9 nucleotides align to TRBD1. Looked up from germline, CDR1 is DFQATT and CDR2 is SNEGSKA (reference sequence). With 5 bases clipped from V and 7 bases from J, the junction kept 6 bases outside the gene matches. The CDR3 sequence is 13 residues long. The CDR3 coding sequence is TGCAGTGCTCGGGACAGGGAAGAACAGCCCCAGCATTTT. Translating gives CSARDREEQPQHF.

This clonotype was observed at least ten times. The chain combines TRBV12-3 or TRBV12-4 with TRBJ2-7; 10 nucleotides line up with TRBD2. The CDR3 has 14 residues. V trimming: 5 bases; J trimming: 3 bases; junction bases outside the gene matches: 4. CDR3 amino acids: CASSLGLADYEQYF. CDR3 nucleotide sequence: TGTGCCAGCAGTCTTGGACTAGCGGACTACGAGCAGTACTTC.

CDR3 bases: TGTGCCAGCAGCCCCCAGGGCCAGCAATATGGCTACACCTTC. Translated: CASSPQGQQYGYTF. This sequence joins TRBV7-2 and TRBJ1-2; a possible D gene is TRBD1 (5 bases). In germline, CDR1 is SGHTA, CDR2 FQGNSA. V lost 5 bases and J 5 bases, leaving 15 bases between the germline ends. CDR3 size: 14 residues.

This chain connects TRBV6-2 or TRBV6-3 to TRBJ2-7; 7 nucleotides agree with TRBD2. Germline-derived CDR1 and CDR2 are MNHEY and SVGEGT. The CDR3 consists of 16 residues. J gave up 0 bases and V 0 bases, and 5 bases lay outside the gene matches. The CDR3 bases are TGTGCCAGCAGTTACTCCGGCAGGGACTACTCCTACGAGCAGTACTTC. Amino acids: CASSYSGRDYSYEQYF.

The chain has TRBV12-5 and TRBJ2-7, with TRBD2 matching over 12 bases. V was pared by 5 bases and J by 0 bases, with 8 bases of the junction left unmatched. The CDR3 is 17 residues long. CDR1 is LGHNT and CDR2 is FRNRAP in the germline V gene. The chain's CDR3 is CASGPSGLAGYSYEQYF. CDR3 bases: TGTGCTAGTGGTCCCTCAGGACTAGCGGGGTACTCCTACGAGCAGTACTTC.

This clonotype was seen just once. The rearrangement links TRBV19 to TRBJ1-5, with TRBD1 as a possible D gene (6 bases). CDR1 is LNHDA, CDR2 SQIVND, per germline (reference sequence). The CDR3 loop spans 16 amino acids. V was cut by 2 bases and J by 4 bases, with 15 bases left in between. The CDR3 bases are TGTGCCAGTAGTATACCGAAACAGGGAAGGAATCAGCCCCAGCATTTT. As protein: CASSIPKQGRNQPQHF. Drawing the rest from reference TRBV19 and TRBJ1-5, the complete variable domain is DGGITQSPKYLFRKEGQNVTLSCEQNLNHDAMYWYRQDPGQGLRLIYYSQIVNDFQKGDIAEGYSVSREKKESFPLTVTSAQKNPTAFYLCASSIPKQGRNQPQHFGDGTRLSIL.

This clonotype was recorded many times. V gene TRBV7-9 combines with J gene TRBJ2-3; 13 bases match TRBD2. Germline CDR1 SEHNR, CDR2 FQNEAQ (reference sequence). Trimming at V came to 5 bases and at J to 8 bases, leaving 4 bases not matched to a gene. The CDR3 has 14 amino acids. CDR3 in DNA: TGTGCCAGCAGCCCCGGGACTAGCGGGGTTACGCAGTATTTT. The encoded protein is CASSPGTSGVTQYF.

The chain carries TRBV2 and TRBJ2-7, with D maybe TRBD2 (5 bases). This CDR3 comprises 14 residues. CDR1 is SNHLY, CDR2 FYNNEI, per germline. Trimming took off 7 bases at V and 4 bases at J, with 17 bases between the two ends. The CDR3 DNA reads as TGTGCCAGCACCTACACTACCCGGGAATACGAGCAGTACTTC. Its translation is CASTYTTREYEQYF.

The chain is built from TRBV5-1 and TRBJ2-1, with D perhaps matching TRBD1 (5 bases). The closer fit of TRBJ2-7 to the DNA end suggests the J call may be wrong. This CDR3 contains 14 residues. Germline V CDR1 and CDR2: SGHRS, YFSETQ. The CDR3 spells CASSAGRSFYEQYF. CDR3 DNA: TGCGCCAGCTCAGCAGGGCGAAGCTTCTACGAGCAGTACTTC.

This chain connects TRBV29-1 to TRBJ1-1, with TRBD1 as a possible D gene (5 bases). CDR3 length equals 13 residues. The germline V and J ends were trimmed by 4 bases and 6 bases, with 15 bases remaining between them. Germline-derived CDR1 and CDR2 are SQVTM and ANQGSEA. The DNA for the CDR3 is TGCAGCGTTGTAGGCAGGGCAGTCGCTGAAGCTTTCTTT. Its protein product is CSVVGRAVAEAFF. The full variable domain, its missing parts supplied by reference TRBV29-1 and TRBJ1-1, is SAVISQKPSRDICQRGTSLTIQCQVDSQVTMMFWYRQQPGQSLTLIATANQGSEATYESGFVIDKFPISRPNLTFSTLTVSNMSPEDSSIYLCSVVGRAVAEAFFGQGTRLTVV.

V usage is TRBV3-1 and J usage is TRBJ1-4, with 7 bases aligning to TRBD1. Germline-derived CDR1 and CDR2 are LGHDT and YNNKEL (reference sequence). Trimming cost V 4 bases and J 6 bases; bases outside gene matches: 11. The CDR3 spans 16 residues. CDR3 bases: TGTGCCAGCAGCCCGAATCCCGGGACAGTTCATGAAAAACTGTTTTTT. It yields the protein CASSPNPGTVHEKLFF.

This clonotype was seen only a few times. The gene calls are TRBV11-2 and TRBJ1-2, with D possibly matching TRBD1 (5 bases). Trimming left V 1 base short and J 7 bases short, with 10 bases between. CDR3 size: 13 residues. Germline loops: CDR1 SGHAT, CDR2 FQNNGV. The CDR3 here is CASSLAAGPGYTF. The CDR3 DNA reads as TGTGCCAGCAGCTTAGCGGCAGGGCCTGGCTACACCTTC.

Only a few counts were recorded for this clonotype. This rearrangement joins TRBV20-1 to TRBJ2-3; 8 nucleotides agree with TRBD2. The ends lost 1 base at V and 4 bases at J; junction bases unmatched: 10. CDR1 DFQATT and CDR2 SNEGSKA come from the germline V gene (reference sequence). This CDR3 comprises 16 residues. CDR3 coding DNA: TGCAGTGCTAGAGTCTCAACGGGGACTAGGGCAGATACGCAGTATTTT. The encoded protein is CSARVSTGTRADTQYF.

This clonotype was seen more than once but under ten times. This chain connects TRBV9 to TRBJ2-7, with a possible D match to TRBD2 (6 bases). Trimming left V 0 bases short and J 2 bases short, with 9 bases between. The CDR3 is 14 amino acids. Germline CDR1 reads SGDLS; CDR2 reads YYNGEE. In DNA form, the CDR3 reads TGTGCCAGCAGCGTAGAAACGGGAGCCTACGAGCAGTACTTC. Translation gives CASSVETGAYEQYF.

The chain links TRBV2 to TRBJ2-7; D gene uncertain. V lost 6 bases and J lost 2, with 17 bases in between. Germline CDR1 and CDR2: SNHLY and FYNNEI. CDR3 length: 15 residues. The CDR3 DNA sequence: TGTGCCAGCAGCGCCGACAATTTAATTACCTACGAGCAGTACTTC. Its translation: CASSADNLITYEQYF. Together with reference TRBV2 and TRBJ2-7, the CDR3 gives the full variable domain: EPEVTQTPSHQVTQMGQEVILRCVPISNHLYFYWYRQILGQKVEFLVSFYNNEISEKSEIFDDQFSVERPDGSNFTLKIRSTKLEDSAMYFCASSADNLITYEQYFGPGTRLTVT.

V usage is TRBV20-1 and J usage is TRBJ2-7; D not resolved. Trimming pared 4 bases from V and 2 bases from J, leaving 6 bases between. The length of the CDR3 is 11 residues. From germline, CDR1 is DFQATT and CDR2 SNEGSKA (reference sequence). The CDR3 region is CSAKRTYEQYF. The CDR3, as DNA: TGCAGTGCTAAACGTACCTACGAGCAGTACTTC.

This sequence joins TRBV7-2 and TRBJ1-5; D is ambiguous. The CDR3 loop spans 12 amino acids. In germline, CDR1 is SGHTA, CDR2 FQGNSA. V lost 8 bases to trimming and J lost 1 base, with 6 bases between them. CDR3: CASGRSNQPQHF. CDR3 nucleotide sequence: TGTGCCAGCGGACGGAGCAATCAGCCCCAGCATTTT. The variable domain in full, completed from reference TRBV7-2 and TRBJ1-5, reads GAGVSQSPSNKVTEKGKDVELRCDPISGHTALYWYRQSLGQGLEFLIYFQGNSAPDKSGLPSDRFSAERTGGSVSTLTIQRTQQEDSAVYLCASGRSNQPQHFGDGTRLSIL.

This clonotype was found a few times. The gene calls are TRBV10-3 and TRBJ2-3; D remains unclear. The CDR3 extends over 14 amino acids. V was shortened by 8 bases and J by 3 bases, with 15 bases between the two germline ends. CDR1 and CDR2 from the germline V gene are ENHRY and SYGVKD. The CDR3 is CAIGSGSLTDTQYF. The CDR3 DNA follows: TGTGCCATCGGGTCGGGCAGCCTTACAGATACGCAGTATTTT.